This T cell receptor (beta chain) was identified in a study of cytomegalovirus exposure and HLA in healthy donors. The PCR used 60 Vbeta and 13 Jbeta primers. This table comes from immunoSEQ multiplex PCR, and its TCRdb copy is limited to in-frame clones, with some not included. The data show under 35,000 clones, with approximately 62% seen just once and around 40% held by the top ten. V lost 3 bases and J lost 13, with 13 bases in between. In germline, CDR1 is ENHRY, CDR2 SYGVKD. CDR3 length: 13 residues. Sequencing input: PBMCs. The genes are TRBV10-3 and TRBJ1-6; TRBD1 might be the D (5 bases). The sequence came from a male donor in good health and CMV-seropositive. The CDR3 nucleotides read TGTGCCATCAGTGACAGGGCCGACTCGCCCCTCCACTTT. Amino acids: CAISDRADSPLHF.